This TCR beta chain came from a study of beta chain features in type 1 diabetes. This clone was seen a handful of times. What it recognizes is unknown. Overall study findings and caveats: Patients' naive, central memory and regulatory TCRB repertoires appeared more alike than those of healthy donors.

Every bit of the isolated RNA underwent reverse transcription, so sequencing read expressed TCRB transcripts. Some clones are missing from TCRdb's copy, which holds only in-frame ones; the method was immunoSEQ multiplex PCR. The data contain 330,000 or so clones, less than 20% of them singletons. The CDR3 spans 15 residues. V lost 4 bases and J lost 7; bases outside the gene matches: 5. The germline gives CDR1 MGHRA, CDR2 YSYEKL. Donors underwent one heparinised blood draw, roughly 110 mL on average. The authors sorted CD4+ naive, central memory, regulatory and stem cell-like memory cells via CD45RO/CCR7/CD25/CD127/CD95/CD27.

The sequence was collected from a woman between 18 and 29 years old in good health. Sequenced material: naive CD4+ T cells from blood. V is TRBV4-1 and J is TRBJ2-2, with 11 positions matching TRBD1. Here the CDR3 DNA reads TGCGCCAGCAGCCCGGGACAGGGGGTAAACGGGGAGCTGTTTTTT. This translates into CASSPGQGVNGELFF.